The clone carrying this T cell receptor (beta chain) has more than one count but fewer than ten. Each CDR3 protein gets one entry after TCRdb re-called the PCR reads with MiXCR. The sample shows more than 60,000 distinct CDR3 sequences, less than 20% of them seen only once. The CDR3 runs to 18 residues. V dropped 6 bases and J dropped 5; count of bases not matched to a gene: 15. Germline CDR1 reads MGHDK; CDR2 reads SYGVNS. These data originate in a study of molecular identifiers for immune sequencing clone quantification. The chain is built from TRBV25-1 and TRBJ2-7; the match to TRBD2 covers 14 bases. The TCR was taken from a human donor in good health. Some libraries in this study had Jurkat cell RNA spiked in. The material sequenced was naive CD8+ T cells from blood, with Jurkat cell RNA spiked in. Noted subset: FACS-sorted CD8+CD4-CCR7+CD45RA+ naive T cells. The CDR3 spells CASSEIVGTSGRVNEQYF. CDR3 DNA sequence: TGTGCCAGCAGCGAAATCGTAGGGACTAGCGGGAGAGTAAACGAGCAGTACTTC.